This T cell receptor (beta chain) was sequenced during a study of blood T cell repertoires in COVID-19. Study at large: Sample material is recorded as cDNA or gDNA derived from T cells, B-cell-depleted T cells, or PBMCs.

Profiled with immunoSEQ multiplex PCR; TCRdb holds only in-frame clones, not every one. The sample lists tens of thousands of clones, roughly 80% seen once, with approximately 18% in the top ten. The trim removed 2 bases at V and 4 bases at J, leaving 1 base unmatched. The CDR3 runs to 13 residues. Germline V gene sequence: CDR1 MGHDK, CDR2 SYGVNS. This receptor was identified in a woman of 80 years or more with acute or convalescent COVID-19. Sequencing used peripheral blood. This chain connects TRBV25-1 to TRBJ1-2, with 7 bases lining up with TRBD1. CDR3 DNA: TGTGCCAGCAGTGAAGGGACAGTCTATGGCTACACCTTC. Translation gives CASSEGTVYGYTF.